The rows below give T cell receptor beta chains drawn from one sample of a study of OX40 agonist ivuxolimab in advanced cancers. Libraries were prepared by immunoSEQ multiplex PCR; TCRdb keeps only in-frame clonotypes and omits some of them. This sample carries roughly 58,000 clones, around nine tenths of them seen once, and the ten largest clones take 0.7% to 0.9%. The specimen was CD4+ or CD8+ T cells sorted from blood, collected in a trial of the OX40 agonist ivuxolimab. These receptor sequences come from an adult with an advanced solid tumor such as melanoma, head and neck, liver or kidney cancer. Each CDR3 is given with its conserved first and last residue. D genes are given only for firm matches. Not all rows give a size; the values are once, few, many and, for expanded clones, a class.

j_call | clone_size | d_call | v_call | cdr3_nt | cdr3_aa
TRBJ2-1 | NA | NA | TRBV28 | TGTGCCAGCAGTTTACAGGACATGAGCTCCTACAATGAGCAGTTCTTC | CASSLQDMSSYNEQFF
TRBJ1-1 | NA | NA | TRBV19 | TGTGCCAGTAGTTCCTCGTATTGGAGCACTGAAGCTTTCTTT | CASSSSYWSTEAFF
TRBJ2-7 | NA | NA | TRBV29-1 | TGCAGCGTCAGGGGCCTAGAGGGCTACGAGCAGCACTTC | CSVRGLEGYEQHF
TRBJ2-3 | NA | TRBD1 | TRBV9 | TGTGCCAGCAGCGTTGGACAGGGGGCCTCCACAGATACGCAGTATTTT | CASSVGQGASTDTQYF
TRBJ2-6 | NA | NA | TRBV10-3 | TGTGCCATCAGTGACTCGGGAATCTCTGGGGCCAACGTCCTGACTTTC | CAISDSGISGANVLTF
TRBJ1-1 | once | NA | TRBV6-5 | TGTGCCAGCAGTTACTCTCCGGGGAACACTGAAGCTTTCTTT | CASSYSPGNTEAFF
TRBJ2-4 | NA | TRBD1 | TRBV15 | TGTGCCACCAGCAGAGATCGGACAGGGGGAAACATTCAGTACTTC | CATSRDRTGGNIQYF
TRBJ1-5 | NA | TRBD1 | TRBV19 | TGTGCCACCGTGGACAGGGCATATAGCAATCAGCCCCAGCATTTT | CATVDRAYSNQPQHF
TRBJ1-5 | NA | TRBD1 | TRBV4-1 | TGCGCCAGCAGCCAGGACAGGGGTTTAAGGCCCCAGCATTTT | CASSQDRGLRPQHF
TRBJ1-1 | NA | NA | TRBV5-1 | TGCGCCAGCAGCTTATGGGGGGACACTGAAGCTTTCTTT | CASSLWGDTEAFF
TRBJ2-7 | NA | TRBD1 | TRBV7-2 | TGTGCCAGCAGCGTGGGACAGGGGGCGCGAGAGCAGTACTTC | CASSVGQGAREQYF
TRBJ1-2 | NA | NA | TRBV29-1 | TGCAGCGTTGGAGAAACTGGCTACACCTTC | CSVGETGYTF
TRBJ1-5 | NA | NA | TRBV11-2 | TGTGCCAGCAGCTCCCTCGGGGATAGCAATCAGCCCCAGCATTTT | CASSSLGDSNQPQHF
TRBJ1-4 | once | NA | TRBV5-1 | TGCGCCAGCGCACCAGGTACAACTAATGAAAAACTGTTTTTT | CASAPGTTNEKLFF
TRBJ1-1 | NA | NA | TRBV6-5 | TGTGCCAGCAGTTACAGCCCAGGGATAGGTAACACTGAAGCTTTCTTT | CASSYSPGIGNTEAFF
TRBJ2-7 | NA | NA | TRBV9 | TGTGCCAGCAGCCCGGAGGTGGGAAAACGGCCCGAGCAGTACTTC | CASSPEVGKRPEQYF
TRBJ1-3 | once | NA | TRBV30 | TGTGCCTGGAGTGGGGGGGGCGCTGGAAACACCATATATTTT | CAWSGGGAGNTIYF
TRBJ1-1 | NA | NA | TRBV10-1 | TGCGCCAGCAGTGAGAGTTCAGGGAGGGTTGCTGAAGCTTTCTTT | CASSESSGRVAEAFF
TRBJ1-5 | NA | NA | TRBV11-3 | TGTGCCAGCAGCTTAGCTCCCAAGAGGGATCGAAGCAATCAGCCCCAGCATTTT | CASSLAPKRDRSNQPQHF
TRBJ2-7 | NA | NA | TRBV7-8 | TGTGCCAGCAGCTTAGGCAGGGCGACCTCCTACGAGCAGTACTTC | CASSLGRATSYEQYF
TRBJ2-1 | NA | TRBD2 | TRBV5-4 | TGTGCCAGCAGCTCACACACCTTAGCGGGAGGGGTCTACAATGAGCAGTTCTTC | CASSSHTLAGGVYNEQFF
TRBJ2-1 | NA | NA | TRBV29-1 | TGCAGCGTTGAGAGGGGACTTTCCTACAATGAGCAGTTCTTC | CSVERGLSYNEQFF